The source of this T cell receptor (beta chain) is a study of T cell responses to AZD1222 COVID-19 vaccine. Of note for this clone: What it binds is not known.

This table comes from immunoSEQ multiplex PCR, and its TCRdb copy is limited to in-frame clones, with some not included. The profile shows 130,000 to 150,000 clones, around 91% of them singletons. The study, taken as a whole, reports: Donor demographics were predominantly white British with a female majority; clonal diversity may be underestimated.

This clonotype was sampled from an adult in good health. The specimen comprised peripheral blood, sampled on day 0 of AZD1222 vaccination.

The chain's CDR3 is CAGGDSNYEQYF. DNA of the CDR3: TGTGCCGGGGGGGACTCGAACTACGAGCAGTACTTC. The chain carries TRBV7-9 and TRBJ2-7; 7 nucleotides match TRBD2. The germline V gene encodes CDR1 SEHNR and CDR2 FQNEAQ (reference sequence). J was trimmed by 3 bases and V by 11 bases; bases with no gene match: 7. The CDR3 has 12 amino acids.